This T cell receptor (beta chain) was recorded in a study of T cell responses to AZD1222 COVID-19 vaccine. Overall study context: Pooled samples include second doses given at about 4 or 12 weeks. Whole-study findings and limits: A reported finding is that nearly half of spike-specific TCRs target unmutated variant regions. Of the AZD1222 recipients, only five to seven were seropositive at baseline. In a largely white British group with more females than males, clonal diversity was possibly underestimated.

The CDR3 is made up of 14 amino acids. V gave up 5 bases and J gave up 9 bases, with 14 bases separating them. The germline gives CDR1 MDHEN, CDR2 SYDVKM. A remark on this clone: Antigen: not known.

Generated by immunoSEQ multiplex PCR, the TCRdb table keeps only in-frame clones and is missing some. This sample has roughly 180,000 clones, with 80% to 90% found just once. Here the sequenced sample was peripheral blood, taken on day 0 of AZD1222 vaccination. This chain uses TRBV28 with TRBJ1-6; tentative D call: TRBD1 (6 bases). The sequence was collected from an adult in good health. This chain's CDR3 is CASSVRVRGSPLHF. The CDR3 DNA reads as TGTGCCAGCAGTGTACGCGTCAGGGGTTCACCCCTCCACTTT.